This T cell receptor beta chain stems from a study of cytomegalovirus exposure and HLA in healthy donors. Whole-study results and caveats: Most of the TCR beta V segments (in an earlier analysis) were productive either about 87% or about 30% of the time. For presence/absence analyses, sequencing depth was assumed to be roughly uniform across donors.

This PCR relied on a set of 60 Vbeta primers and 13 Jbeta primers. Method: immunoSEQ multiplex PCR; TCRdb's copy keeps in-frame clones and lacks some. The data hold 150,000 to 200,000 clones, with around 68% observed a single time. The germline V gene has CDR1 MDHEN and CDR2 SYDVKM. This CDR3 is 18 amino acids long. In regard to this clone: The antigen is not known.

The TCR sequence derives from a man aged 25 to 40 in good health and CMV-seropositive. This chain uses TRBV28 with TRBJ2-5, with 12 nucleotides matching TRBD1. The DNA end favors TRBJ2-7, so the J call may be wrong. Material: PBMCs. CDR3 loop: CASSLGTGGEFLSYEQYF. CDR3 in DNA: TGTGCCAGCAGTTTAGGGACAGGGGGCGAGTTCCTCTCCTACGAGCAGTACTTC.